This T cell receptor (beta chain) was captured in a study of metastatic and nonmetastatic thyroid tumors. For the study at large: Thyroid patients, malignant and benign, had repertoires compared across blood and tumor or nodule tissue. Notes on the study in general: Versus benign nodules, malignant thyroid tumors reportedly had significantly higher TCR beta diversity, in blood and tumor.

This clone was observed at least ten times. Its cognate antigen is unknown. In the source study's methods: The study's classifier, a distant-metastasis tool for papillary thyroid cancer, was built using CDR3 differences across clinicopathological groups. Using MiXCR, TCRdb re-called clones from the PCR reads. The V and J calls and clone size come from TCRdb's table, not from the authors' own analysis. The table has about 25,000 clones, roughly 21% seen once. Germline V CDR1 and CDR2: MDHEN, SYDVKM. The CDR3 extends over 20 amino acids. V was pared by 7 bases and J by 0 bases, with 21 bases of the junction left unmatched. Thyroid surgery had not been preceded by any treatment in any patient.

The chain combines TRBV28 with TRBJ2-1; 7 bases align to TRBD2. Sequencing input: blood. The clonotype comes from a male donor with papillary thyroid cancer or a benign thyroid nodule (not recorded which). Some clones in this sample may be carry-over from other donors' samples. The DNA of the CDR3 is TGTGCCAGCACCCCCTTGGGGCGAGCTAGCGGAAGAGTCTCCTACAATGAGCAGTTCTTC. It codes for CASTPLGRASGRVSYNEQFF.